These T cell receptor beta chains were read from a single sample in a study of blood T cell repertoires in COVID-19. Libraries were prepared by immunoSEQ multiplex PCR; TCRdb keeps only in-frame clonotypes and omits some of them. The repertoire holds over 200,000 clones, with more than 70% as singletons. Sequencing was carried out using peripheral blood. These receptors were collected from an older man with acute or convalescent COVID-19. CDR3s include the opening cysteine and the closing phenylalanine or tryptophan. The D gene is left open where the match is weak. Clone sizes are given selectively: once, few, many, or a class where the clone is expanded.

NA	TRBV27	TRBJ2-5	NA	CASSFGQVPETQYF	TGTGCCAGCAGTTTTGGTCAGGTTCCGGAGACCCAGTACTTC
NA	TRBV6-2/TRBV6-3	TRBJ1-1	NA	CASSYPRTGTTEAFF	TGTGCCAGCAGTTACCCCCGTACAGGGACCACTGAAGCTTTCTTT
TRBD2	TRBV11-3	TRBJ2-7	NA	CASSLITSGTPEQYF	TGTGCCAGCAGCTTAATAACTAGCGGGACCCCCGAGCAGTACTTC
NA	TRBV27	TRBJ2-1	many	CASSGRRAFYNEQFF	TGTGCCAGCAGTGGGAGACGGGCTTTTTACAATGAGCAGTTCTTC
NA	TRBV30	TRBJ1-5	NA	CAWRLGENQPQHF	TGTGCCTGGCGTTTGGGCGAAAATCAGCCCCAGCATTTT
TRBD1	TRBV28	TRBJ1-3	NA	CASSLRGTGGNTIYF	TGTGCCAGCAGTTTAAGGGGGACAGGTGGAAACACCATATATTTT
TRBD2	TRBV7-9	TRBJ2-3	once	CASSLGGLAGNTDTQYF	TGTGCCAGCAGCTTGGGGGGACTAGCGGGGAATACAGATACGCAGTATTTT
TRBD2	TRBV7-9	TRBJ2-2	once	CAIPSTSGGPKNTGELFF	TGTGCCATCCCATCGACTAGCGGGGGGCCCAAGAACACCGGGGAGCTGTTTTTT
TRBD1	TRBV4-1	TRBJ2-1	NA	CASSQDGTGAYNEQFF	TGCGCCAGCAGCCAAGACGGGACAGGGGCCTACAATGAGCAGTTCTTC
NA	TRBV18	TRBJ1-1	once	CASSPSTAGTEAFF	TGTGCCAGCTCACCATCGACCGCGGGCACTGAAGCTTTCTTT
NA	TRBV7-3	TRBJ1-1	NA	CASSLNGEVNTEAFF	TGTGCCAGCAGCTTAAATGGGGAGGTTAACACTGAAGCTTTCTTT
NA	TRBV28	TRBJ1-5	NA	CASRRTGSRYQPQHF	TGTGCCAGCAGGAGAACAGGGTCACGGTATCAGCCCCAGCATTTT
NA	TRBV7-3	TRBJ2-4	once	CASSPKGGNIQYF	TGTGCCAGCAGCCCCAAAGGGGGAAACATTCAGTACTTC
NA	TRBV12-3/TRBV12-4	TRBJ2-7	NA	CASSRNYEQYF	TGTGCCAGCAGTCGTAACTACGAGCAGTACTTC
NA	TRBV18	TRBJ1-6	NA	CASSPRAGWNSPLHF	TGTGCCAGCTCACCCCGCGCAGGGTGGAACTCACCCCTCCACTTT
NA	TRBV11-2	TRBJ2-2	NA	CASSPSYTGELFF	TGTGCCAGCAGCCCCTCCTACACCGGGGAGCTGTTTTTT
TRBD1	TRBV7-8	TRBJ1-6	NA	CASSLEGTGGSPLHF	TGTGCCAGCAGCTTAGAAGGGACAGGGGGTTCACCCCTCCACTTT
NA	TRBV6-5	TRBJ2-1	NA	CASISVRGSANEQFF	TGTGCCAGCATATCAGTAAGGGGGTCGGCCAATGAGCAGTTCTTC
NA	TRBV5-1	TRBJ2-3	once	CASQEGNTDTQYF	TGCGCCAGTCAGGAGGGGAACACAGATACGCAGTATTTT
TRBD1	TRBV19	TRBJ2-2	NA	CASRAGTGTTGELFF	TGTGCCAGTAGGGCCGGGACAGGGACCACCGGGGAGCTGTTTTTT
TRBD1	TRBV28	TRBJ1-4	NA	CASSTTGAGGWELFF	TGTGCCAGCAGTACTACAGGGGCCGGAGGTTGGGAACTGTTTTTT
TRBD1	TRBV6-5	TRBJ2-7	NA	CASVLWTGRSYEQYF	TGTGCCAGCGTTCTATGGACAGGGCGCTCCTACGAGCAGTACTTC
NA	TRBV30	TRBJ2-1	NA	CAWSVSGRFAEQFF	TGTGCCTGGAGTGTAAGCGGGCGTTTCGCGGAGCAGTTCTTC
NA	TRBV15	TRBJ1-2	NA	CATSRDLDVSGGYGYTF	TGTGCCACCAGCAGAGATCTTGATGTTAGCGGAGGCTATGGCTACACCTTC
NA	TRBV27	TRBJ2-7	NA	CASRLGTFSYEQYF	TGTGCCAGCAGGCTCGGGACTTTCTCCTACGAGCAGTACTTC
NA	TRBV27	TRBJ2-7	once	CASSPRGLSSYEQYF	TGTGCCAGCAGTCCCAGGGGCCTGAGCTCCTACGAGCAGTACTTC
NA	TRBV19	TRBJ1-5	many	CASSMGQEINQPQHF	TGTGCCAGTAGTATGGGGCAGGAGATTAATCAGCCCCAGCATTTT
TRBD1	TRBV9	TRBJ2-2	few	CASSLRDRAGELFF	TGTGCCAGCAGCCTCCGGGACAGGGCAGGGGAGCTGTTTTTT
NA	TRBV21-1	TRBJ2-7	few	CAGRPYGGQYF	TGTGCCGGCAGGCCATACGGTGGGCAGTACTTC
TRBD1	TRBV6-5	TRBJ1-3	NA	CASSLGQGNGNTIYF	TGTGCCAGCAGTCTGGGACAGGGGAACGGAAACACCATATATTTT
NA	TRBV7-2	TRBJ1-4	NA	CASSLEQGSGKLFF	TGTGCCAGCAGCTTAGAGCAGGGGTCGGGAAAACTGTTTTTT
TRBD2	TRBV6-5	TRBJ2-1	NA	CASTTGTSGSNEQFF	TGTGCCAGCACTACCGGGACTAGCGGGAGTAATGAGCAGTTCTTC
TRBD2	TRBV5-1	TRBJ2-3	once	CASSVAPLLAVGGDTQYF	TGCGCCAGCAGCGTGGCCCCCCTTCTAGCGGTGGGGGGGGATACGCAGTATTTT
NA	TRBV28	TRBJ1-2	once	CASSLRRAGYTF	TGTGCCAGCAGTTTAAGGCGGGCAGGCTACACCTTC
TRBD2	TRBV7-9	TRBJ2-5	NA	CASSQGISGQETQYF	TGTGCCAGCAGCCAGGGTATTAGCGGGCAAGAGACCCAGTACTTC
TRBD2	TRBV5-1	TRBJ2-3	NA	CAGSSGSTDTQYF	TGCGCCGGATCTAGCGGCAGCACAGATACGCAGTATTTT
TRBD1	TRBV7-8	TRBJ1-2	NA	CASSLTTGNGYTF	TGTGCCAGCAGCCTCACGACAGGGAACGGCTACACCTTC
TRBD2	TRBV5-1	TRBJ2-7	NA	CASSPIAGNPDEQYF	TGCGCCAGCAGCCCAATAGCGGGAAACCCCGACGAGCAGTACTTC
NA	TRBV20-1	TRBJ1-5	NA	CSASLGPVNQPQHF	TGCAGTGCTAGTTTGGGGCCCGTTAATCAGCCCCAGCATTTT
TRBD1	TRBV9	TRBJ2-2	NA	CASSSQGATGELFF	TGTGCCAGCAGCTCCCAGGGGGCGACCGGGGAGCTGTTTTTT
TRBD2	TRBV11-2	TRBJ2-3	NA	CASSSRTSGGTQYF	TGTGCCAGCAGCTCCCGGACTAGCGGGGGTACGCAGTATTTT
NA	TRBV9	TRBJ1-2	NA	CASSVEQAPYGYTF	TGTGCCAGCAGCGTAGAACAGGCACCCTATGGCTACACCTTC
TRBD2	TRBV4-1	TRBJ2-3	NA	CASSPGGLYTDTQYF	TGCGCCAGCAGCCCGGGGGGGCTCTACACAGATACGCAGTATTTT
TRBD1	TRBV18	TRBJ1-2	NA	CASSEGKFPGQGVGGYTF	TGTGCCAGCTCCGAGGGAAAATTTCCGGGACAGGGAGTTGGTGGCTACACCTTC
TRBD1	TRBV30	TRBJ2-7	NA	CAWNRGQGSYEQYF	TGTGCCTGGAACAGAGGACAGGGTTCCTACGAGCAGTACTTC
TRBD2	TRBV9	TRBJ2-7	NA	CASSRSGTPSYEQYF	TGTGCCAGCAGTCGTAGCGGGACACCCTCCTACGAGCAGTACTTC
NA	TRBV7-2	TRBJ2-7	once	CASSLDTRSYEQYF	TGTGCCAGCAGCTTAGACACCCGCTCCTACGAGCAGTACTTC
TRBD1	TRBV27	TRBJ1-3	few	CASSSGTGIGNTIYF	TGTGCCAGCAGCTCCGGGACAGGGATTGGAAACACCATATATTTT
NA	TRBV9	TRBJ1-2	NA	CASSTAGTLSYGYTF	TGTGCCAGCAGCACAGCCGGGACATTGAGCTATGGCTACACCTTC
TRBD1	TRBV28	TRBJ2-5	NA	CASYRPGQGESRGGETQYF	TGTGCCAGCTACAGACCGGGACAGGGCGAATCCCGGGGAGGAGAGACCCAGTACTTC
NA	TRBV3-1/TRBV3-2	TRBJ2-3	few	CASSPNHYDTQYF	TGTGCCAGCAGCCCTAACCACTACGATACGCAGTATTTT
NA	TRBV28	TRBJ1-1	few	CASSLYAGLNTEAFF	TGTGCCAGCAGTTTATATGCCGGGTTGAACACTGAAGCTTTCTTT
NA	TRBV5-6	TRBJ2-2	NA	CASSWQGTGELFF	TGTGCCAGCAGCTGGCAGGGGACCGGGGAGCTGTTTTTT
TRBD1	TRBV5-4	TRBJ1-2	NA	CASSLQGARGYTF	TGTGCCAGCAGCTTGCAGGGGGCCCGGGGCTACACCTTC